These 21 T cell receptor beta chains came from one sample sequenced in a study of shared T cell receptors in the human thymus (dated by TCRdb to about 2021). Library preparation employed the immunoSEQ multiplex PCR assay. Entries here come from immuneACCESS through TCRdb and include only in-frame sequences with V and J called. Some clones fail to appear in such tables; in the studies checked, an unresolved V gene covers under half of the shortfall, and the cause of the remainder is unknown. Across this sample there are hundreds of thousands of clones, with more than 75% seen only once. The ten largest clones capture 0.0094% of the sample. The data also belong to a second study, concerning human thymus T cells.

What was sequenced was thymocytes. The receptors derive from a boy less than two years old with a congenital heart defect. Donor details come from another sample of the same person, matched by shared clones.

The V gene is TRBV27, the J gene TRBJ1-2; 12 bases agree with TRBD1. There are 15 residues in the CDR3. Germline V gene data show CDR1 as MNHEY and CDR2 as SMNVEV (reference sequence). After removal of 6 bases from V and 8 bases from J, the junction contained 10 bases not matched to a gene. The CDR3 sequence: CASSLTGTGGGGYTF. CDR3 DNA: TGTGCCAGCAGCCTTACGGGGACAGGGGGCGGGGGCTACACCTTC.

The chain employs TRBV7-9 and TRBJ2-2, with D possibly matching TRBD2 (6 bases). This CDR3 has 16 residues. The germline V and J ends were trimmed by 2 bases and 7 bases, with 17 bases remaining between them. The germline V gene has CDR1 SEHNR and CDR2 FQNEAQ (reference sequence). CDR3 loop: CASSLIMRGRDGELFF. The CDR3 nucleotides are TGTGCCAGCAGCTTAATTATGCGGGGCCGGGACGGGGAGCTGTTTTTT.

The J gene is TRBJ2-5, the V gene TRBV4-3; 9 bases fit TRBD1. The germline V gene encodes CDR1 LGHNA and CDR2 YSLEER. CDR3 length equals 17 residues. With V trimmed by 1 base and J by 7 bases, 13 bases remained unmatched. Written as DNA, the CDR3 is TGCGCCAGCAGCCAAGGGGGGCGGGACAGGGAGCCGTCGACCCAGTACTTC. Encoded protein: CASSQGGRDREPSTQYF.

V gene TRBV4-1 combines with J gene TRBJ1-2, with no clear D. Trimming cost V 0 bases and J 5 bases, with 10 bases left between them. The CDR3 covers 14 residues. Germline assignment: CDR1 MGHRA and CDR2 YSYEKL. CDR3 in amino acids: CASSQDSAGYGYTF. The CDR3 nucleotides read TGCGCCAGCAGCCAAGATTCGGCAGGTTATGGCTACACCTTC.

The chain links TRBV7-2 to TRBJ2-3, with D possibly being TRBD2 (5 bases). This CDR3 region has 14 residues. Per germline, CDR1 SGHTA and CDR2 FQGNSA. Trimming shortened V by 5 bases and J by 6 bases, and 15 bases separated the two germline ends. The CDR3 loop reads CASSTAGERDTQYF. The CDR3 DNA sequence: TGTGCCAGCAGCACAGCCGGGGAAAGGGATACGCAGTATTTT.

This chain links TRBV30 with TRBJ1-5; 7 nucleotides agree with TRBD1. The CDR3 totals 16 residues. V lost 1 base to trimming and J lost 0 bases; unmatched junction nucleotides: 6. The germline gives CDR1 GTSNPN, CDR2 SVGIG (reference sequence). The CDR3 spells CAWSGQTGDSNQPQHF. For the CDR3, the DNA is TGTGCCTGGAGTGGCCAAACAGGGGATAGCAATCAGCCCCAGCATTTT. Drawing the rest from reference TRBV30 and TRBJ1-5, the complete variable domain is SQTIHQWPATLVQPVGSPLSLECTVEGTSNPNLYWYRQAAGRGLQLLFYSVGIGQISSEVPQNLSASRPQDRQFILSSKKLLLSDSGFYLCAWSGQTGDSNQPQHFGDGTRLSIL.

This sequence joins TRBV27 and TRBJ2-3; 10 bases are a match to TRBD1. The ends lost 4 bases at V and 2 bases at J; junction bases unmatched: 6. Germline V gene lookup returns CDR1 MNHEY and CDR2 SMNVEV (reference sequence). The CDR3 totals 16 residues. The chain's CDR3 is CASSSGDRGLTDTQYF. The CDR3 DNA follows: TGTGCCAGCAGTTCAGGGGACAGGGGACTCACAGATACGCAGTATTTT.

To note about this clone: Different DNA sequences within this sample yield the same CDR3. This chain connects TRBV9 to TRBJ2-5, with 7 bases aligning to TRBD2. Germline V gene sequence: CDR1 SGDLS, CDR2 YYNGEE. V shed 3 bases, J shed 2 bases, and the junction held 1 base outside the gene matches. This CDR3 has 13 amino acids. In nucleotides, the CDR3 is TGTGCCAGCAGCGGGCGGGGGCAAGAGACCCAGTACTTC. Its translation: CASSGRGQETQYF.

The gene calls are TRBV28 and TRBJ1-1; 8 bases are shared with TRBD1. The CDR3 is made up of 12 amino acids. The J segment lost 4 bases and the V segment lost 8 bases, leaving 3 bases of the junction unmatched. Per the germline V gene, CDR1 is MDHEN and CDR2 is SYDVKM. The CDR3 nucleotides are TGTGCCAGCGGACAGGGTTGCACTGAAGCTTTCTTT. Translated: CASGQGCTEAFF.

The chain couples TRBV6-6 to TRBJ2-1; D is unresolved. V lost 4 bases and J lost 0, with 13 bases in between. The CDR3 is 16 residues long. Germline lookup yields CDR1 MNHNY and CDR2 SVGAGI (reference sequence). The CDR3 DNA is TGTGCCAGCAGTTCCGGGTGGTACCCCTCCTACAATGAGCAGTTCTTC. This gives the protein CASSSGWYPSYNEQFF.

The chain joins TRBV27 to TRBJ2-7; D remains unclear. The V and J ends lost 5 bases and 7 bases respectively, with 12 bases between them. Germline lookup yields CDR1 MNHEY and CDR2 SMNVEV (reference sequence). The CDR3 sequence is 12 residues long. The CDR3: CASSPPFGEQYF. DNA of the CDR3: TGTGCCAGCAGTCCCCCCTTCGGGGAGCAGTACTTC.

This sequence joins TRBV5-6 and TRBJ2-7; 9 positions agree with TRBD1. This CDR3 has 16 amino acids. Looked up from germline, CDR1 is SGHDT and CDR2 is YYEEEE. The junction had 11 bases not matched to a gene; V was cut back by 3 bases and J by 4 bases. The CDR3 DNA is TGTGCCAGCAGCTCCGGGACAGGGACCTCCGGGTACGAGCAGTACTTC. It is translated as CASSSGTGTSGYEQYF.

The chain has TRBV6-1 and TRBJ2-7; possibly TRBD1 for D (6 bases). This CDR3 has 15 amino acids. The ends were cut back, 1 base at V and 0 bases at J, with 10 bases in the middle. Per the germline V gene, CDR1 is MNHNS and CDR2 is SASEGT. The CDR3 sequence: CASSEVGGRSYEQYF. CDR3 bases: TGTGCCAGCAGTGAAGTTGGGGGCCGCTCCTACGAGCAGTACTTC.

V and J are TRBV5-8 and TRBJ2-4; TRBD1 matches at 7 bases. J gave up 3 bases and V 6 bases, and 9 bases lay outside the gene matches. The CDR3 is made up of 15 amino acids. The germline V gene encodes CDR1 SGHTS and CDR2 YDEGEE. CDR3 in amino acids: CASTPTGVGKNIQYF. The CDR3 DNA sequence: TGTGCCAGCACCCCCACAGGGGTTGGCAAAAACATTCAGTACTTC.

This clone was seen once. The chain combines TRBV27 with TRBJ2-1; 7 nucleotides agree with TRBD1. This CDR3 is built from 12 residues. The V segment lost 6 bases and the J segment 12 bases; nucleotides outside the gene matches: 8. Germline CDR1 is MNHEY and CDR2 is SMNVEV (reference sequence). CDR3 nucleotides: TGTGCCAGCAGGAACAGGGGATTAGGGCAGTTCTTC. Translating gives CASRNRGLGQFF.

The V call is TRBV14, the J call TRBJ2-1; 12 bases match TRBD2. V lost 6 bases, J lost 4 bases, and 4 bases stayed unmatched. From germline, CDR1 is SGHDN and CDR2 FVKESK. CDR3 length: 15 residues. The CDR3 here is CASSRTSGVYNEQFF. CDR3 nucleotides: TGTGCCAGCAGTCGGACTAGCGGGGTTTACAATGAGCAGTTCTTC.

This chain links TRBV2 with TRBJ2-5; 7 nucleotides line up with TRBD2. V was clipped by 6 bases and J by 9 bases; unmatched bases: 13. The V gene's germline CDR1 is SNHLY and CDR2 FYNNEI. The CDR3 covers 14 residues. The CDR3 sequence: CASSFGEGQIPQYF. DNA for the CDR3: TGTGCCAGCAGCTTCGGGGAGGGGCAGATTCCCCAGTACTTC.

This clone occurred a few times. The J gene is TRBJ2-1, the V gene TRBV7-3; D perhaps matches TRBD2 (6 bases). The germline V gene has CDR1 SGHTA and CDR2 FQGTGA. V lost 5 bases to trimming and J lost 5 bases, with 22 bases between them. The CDR3 totals 17 residues. DNA for the CDR3: TGTGCCAGCAGCCTCACAGGAGCTAGCGATGGGCACAATGAGCAGTTCTTC. It specifies CASSLTGASDGHNEQFF.

The V and J genes are TRBV5-6 and TRBJ2-3; tentative D call: TRBD1 (5 bases). V lost 0 bases, J lost 9 bases, and 17 bases lay in between. The length of the CDR3 is 15 residues. Germline V gives CDR1 SGHDT, CDR2 YYEEEE. CDR3 nucleotides: TGTGCCAGCAGCTTGGTCGAGCAGGGTCGCAAAACGCAGTATTTT. It specifies CASSLVEQGRKTQYF.

This rearrangement joins TRBV29-1 to TRBJ1-1; D is unclear. Trimming took 4 bases from V and 1 from J, leaving 13 bases between them. Germline assignment: CDR1 SQVTM and CDR2 ANQGSEA. This CDR3 has 14 residues. In nucleotides, the CDR3 is TGCAGCGTTGTTATGAGGGAAGGGAACACTGAAGCTTTCTTT. It specifies CSVVMREGNTEAFF.

CDR3 sequence (DNA): TGTGCCAGCAGCCGGGGTGACGAGCAGTACTTC. Protein product: CASSRGDEQYF. The chain is built from TRBV5-6 and TRBJ2-7; possibly TRBD2 for D (5 bases). In germline, CDR1 is SGHDT, CDR2 YYEEEE. CDR3 length equals 11 residues. Trimming pared 4 bases from V and 5 bases from J, leaving 7 bases between.